This T cell receptor beta chain was captured by sequencing in a study of T-cell memory formation after mild COVID-19. General study findings and limits: Clones contracting over day 15 to 85 were CD4/CD8 balanced, with later expanders leaning CD4+.

Note on this clonotype: Antigen unknown.

Losses at the gene ends were 4 bases for V and 6 bases for J; bases not matched to a gene: 4. From germline, CDR1 is KGHDR and CDR2 SFDVKD. CDR3 length: 14 residues. MiXCR was run by TCRdb on the 5' RACE reads, yielding one entry per CDR3 protein. The sample has about 440,000 distinct CDR3 sequences, about 20% seen once. Material: PBMCs or a T cell subset sorted from them (not recorded which). This TCR was sampled from an adult woman who had mild COVID-19 (a few samples of this study predate the infection). Cell type and time point are not known. This chain links TRBV24-1 with TRBJ2-1; the match to TRBD1 covers 8 bases. The CDR3 DNA reads as TGTGCCACCAGTGACTCCGGGACAGGCAATGAGCAGTTCTTC. Amino acid sequence: CATSDSGTGNEQFF.